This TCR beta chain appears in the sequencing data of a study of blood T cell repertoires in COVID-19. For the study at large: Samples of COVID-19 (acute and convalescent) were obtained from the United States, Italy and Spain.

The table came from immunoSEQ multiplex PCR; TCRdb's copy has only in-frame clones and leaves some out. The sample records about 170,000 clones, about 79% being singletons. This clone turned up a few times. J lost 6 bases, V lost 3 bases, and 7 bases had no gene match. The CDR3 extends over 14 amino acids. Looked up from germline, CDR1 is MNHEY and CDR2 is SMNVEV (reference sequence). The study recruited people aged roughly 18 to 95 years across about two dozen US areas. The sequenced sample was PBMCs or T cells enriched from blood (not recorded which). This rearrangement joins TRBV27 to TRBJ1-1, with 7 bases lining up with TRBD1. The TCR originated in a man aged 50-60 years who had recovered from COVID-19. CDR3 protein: CASSFQGVAAEAFF. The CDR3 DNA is TGTGCCAGCAGTTTTCAGGGGGTGGCCGCTGAAGCTTTCTTT.